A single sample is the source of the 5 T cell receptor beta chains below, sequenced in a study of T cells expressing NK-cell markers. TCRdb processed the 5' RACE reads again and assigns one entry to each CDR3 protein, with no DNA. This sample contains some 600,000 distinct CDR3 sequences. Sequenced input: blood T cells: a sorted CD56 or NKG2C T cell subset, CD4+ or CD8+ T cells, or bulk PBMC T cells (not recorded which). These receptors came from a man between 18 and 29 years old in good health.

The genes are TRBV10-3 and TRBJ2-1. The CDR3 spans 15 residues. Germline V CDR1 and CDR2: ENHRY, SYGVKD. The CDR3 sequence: CAIGDWTGRSNEQFF.

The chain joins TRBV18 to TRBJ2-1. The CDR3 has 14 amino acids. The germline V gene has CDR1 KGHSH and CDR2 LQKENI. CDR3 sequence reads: CASSPGTYYNEQFF.

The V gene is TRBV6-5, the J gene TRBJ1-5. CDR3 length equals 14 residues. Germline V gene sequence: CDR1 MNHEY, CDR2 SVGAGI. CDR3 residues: CASSRQGERQPQHF.

This CDR3 is CASSQGPLSGYYNEQFF. The rearrangement links TRBV4-1 to TRBJ2-1; TCRdb selects TRBD2, and the lack of DNA leaves this call unchecked. The CDR3 extends over 17 amino acids. CDR1 is MGHRA, CDR2 YSYEKL, per germline.

CDR3 region: CASSRTSRSSYNEQFF. The gene calls are TRBV7-7 and TRBJ2-1; the TCRdb D gene call, TRBD2, has no DNA to confirm it. Germline assignment: CDR1 SSHAT and CDR2 FNYEAQ (reference sequence). This CDR3 is 16 amino acids long.